A selection of T cell receptor beta chains follows, all from one sample in a study of blood T cell repertoires in COVID-19. Sequencing was performed with immunoSEQ multiplex PCR; in TCRdb, only in-frame clones are kept and a portion is missing. The profile covers fewer than 65,000 clones, with 78% appearing a single time and about 25% taken by the ten largest. The sample was peripheral blood. The receptors were gathered from a human donor in a cohort sampled during active COVID-19. The CDR3 runs from the conserved cysteine through the conserved F or W. A D gene is named only where the DNA matches it firmly. Size tells how often a clone was seen (once, few, many) or the class of an expanded clone, and some rows leave it out.

D gene: .
clone size: few
V gene: TRBV4-1
J gene: TRBJ2-1
CDR3 protein: CASSRLGVWDEQFF
CDR3 DNA: TGCGCCAGCAGTCGCCTAGGGGTCTGGGATGAGCAGTTCTTC

D gene: .
clone size: few
V gene: TRBV6-2/TRBV6-3
J gene: TRBJ2-1
CDR3 protein: CASSYRGPNGIF
CDR3 DNA: TGTGCCAGCAGTTACCGTGGGCCCAACGGGATCTTC

D gene: TRBD1
clone size: .
V gene: TRBV27
J gene: TRBJ1-2
CDR3 protein: CASSLDPGQPYGYTF
CDR3 DNA: TGTGCCAGCAGTTTAGACCCGGGACAGCCTTATGGCTACACCTTC

D gene: .
clone size: .
V gene: TRBV4-1
J gene: TRBJ1-2
CDR3 protein: CASSLDSGALDGYTF
CDR3 DNA: TGCGCCAGCAGCCTTGACTCAGGGGCACTGGATGGCTACACCTTC

D gene: .
clone size: once
V gene: TRBV5-1
J gene: TRBJ2-3
CDR3 protein: CASSLAGGTDTQYF
CDR3 DNA: TGCGCCAGCAGCTTGGCCGGGGGCACAGATACGCAGTATTTT

D gene: TRBD2
clone size: .
V gene: TRBV3-1/TRBV3-2
J gene: TRBJ2-2
CDR3 protein: CASSYLSGGSFAGELFF
CDR3 DNA: TGTGCCAGCAGCTACCTATCGGGCGGGAGTTTCGCCGGGGAGCTGTTTTTT

D gene: TRBD1
clone size: .
V gene: TRBV4-2
J gene: TRBJ2-6
CDR3 protein: CASSPYSGQGSGANVLTF
CDR3 DNA: TGTGCCAGCAGCCCCTATTCGGGACAGGGCTCTGGGGCCAACGTCCTGACTTTC

D gene: TRBD2
clone size: .
V gene: TRBV9
J gene: TRBJ2-7
CDR3 protein: CASSPRVSGMAGEQYF
CDR3 DNA: TGTGCCAGCAGCCCTCGGGTTAGCGGGATGGCAGGCGAGCAGTACTTC

D gene: .
clone size: .
V gene: TRBV6-6
J gene: TRBJ1-6
CDR3 protein: CASSPIREDNSPLHF
CDR3 DNA: TGTGCCAGCAGTCCGATACGGGAGGATAATTCACCCCTCCACTTT

D gene: .
clone size: .
V gene: TRBV28
J gene: TRBJ2-1
CDR3 protein: CASINSGSYNEQFF
CDR3 DNA: TGTGCCAGCATAAATAGCGGCTCCTACAATGAGCAGTTCTTC

D gene: .
clone size: few
V gene: TRBV18
J gene: TRBJ1-1
CDR3 protein: CASSPPGLMNTEAFF
CDR3 DNA: TGTGCCAGCTCACCACCTGGACTCATGAACACTGAAGCTTTCTTT

D gene: TRBD2
clone size: .
V gene: TRBV7-2
J gene: TRBJ2-1
CDR3 protein: CASSPVTSGLQFF
CDR3 DNA: TGTGCCAGCAGCCCCGTTACTAGCGGGCTGCAGTTCTTC

D gene: TRBD1
clone size: .
V gene: TRBV7-2
J gene: TRBJ2-7
CDR3 protein: CASSLSTGSYEQYF
CDR3 DNA: TGTGCCAGCAGCCTATCGACAGGGTCCTACGAGCAGTACTTC

D gene: TRBD1
clone size: .
V gene: TRBV11-3
J gene: TRBJ1-1
CDR3 protein: CASSSQKPSRGQRTEAFF
CDR3 DNA: TGTGCCAGCAGCTCGCAGAAGCCTTCCAGGGGGCAACGCACTGAAGCTTTCTTT

D gene: .
clone size: .
V gene: TRBV7-6
J gene: TRBJ1-2
CDR3 protein: CASSSQTGLSNYGYTF
CDR3 DNA: TGTGCCAGCAGCTCGCAGACAGGACTGTCTAACTATGGCTACACCTTC

D gene: .
clone size: few
V gene: TRBV14
J gene: TRBJ2-7
CDR3 protein: CASSPAGGALSYEQYF
CDR3 DNA: TGTGCCAGCAGTCCTGCCGGTGGAGCCCTCTCCTACGAGCAGTACTTC

D gene: .
clone size: .
V gene: TRBV5-1
J gene: TRBJ1-3
CDR3 protein: CASSRQTGSGNTIYF
CDR3 DNA: TGCGCCAGCAGTAGGCAGACTGGCTCTGGAAACACCATATATTTT

D gene: .
clone size: .
V gene: TRBV3-1/TRBV3-2
J gene: TRBJ1-1
CDR3 protein: CASSQSESNTEAFF
CDR3 DNA: TGTGCCAGCAGCCAGTCTGAGTCGAACACTGAAGCTTTCTTT

D gene: TRBD2
clone size: .
V gene: TRBV3-1/TRBV3-2
J gene: TRBJ2-2
CDR3 protein: CASGGLAELTGELFF
CDR3 DNA: TGTGCCAGCGGGGGACTAGCGGAGCTCACCGGGGAGCTGTTTTTT

D gene: .
clone size: .
V gene: TRBV2
J gene: TRBJ2-1
CDR3 protein: CASSVRSSYNEQFF
CDR3 DNA: TGTGCCAGCAGTGTTCGGAGCTCCTACAATGAGCAGTTCTTC

D gene: TRBD2
clone size: once
V gene: TRBV3-1/TRBV3-2
J gene: TRBJ2-3
CDR3 protein: CASSLSGGTDTQYF
CDR3 DNA: TGTGCCAGCAGCCTTAGCGGGGGCACAGATACGCAGTATTTT

D gene: .
clone size: .
V gene: TRBV6-5
J gene: TRBJ2-5
CDR3 protein: CARGGAHKGQETQYF
CDR3 DNA: TGTGCCAGGGGGGGGGCCCATAAGGGCCAAGAGACCCAGTACTTC

D gene: TRBD1
clone size: .
V gene: TRBV5-1
J gene: TRBJ1-4
CDR3 protein: CASSLAGGTNEKLFF
CDR3 DNA: TGCGCCAGCAGCTTGGCAGGGGGAACTAATGAAAAACTGTTTTTT

D gene: TRBD1
clone size: .
V gene: TRBV9
J gene: TRBJ1-4
CDR3 protein: CASSVVDRVGEKLFF
CDR3 DNA: TGTGCCAGCAGCGTAGTGGACAGGGTTGGTGAAAAACTGTTTTTT